Below, one T cell receptor beta chain is given with its context. Its antigen remains undetermined. There are no base qualities to consult, and no much larger clone falls within one base. The immunoSEQ Assay, a bias-controlled multiplex PCR, was used to amplify TCRbeta CDR3 regions from genomic DNA. The study's own analysis went as follows. Nucleated cell counts per sample were estimated from amplification of reference gene primers within the assay. To quantify the absolute abundance of each unique TCRbeta CDR3 rearrangement, sequence reads were collapsed and filtered. For each sample, productive Simpson clonality was calculated by taking the square root of Simpson's diversity index across productive rearrangements. TCRdb carries this immuneACCESS record with in-frame sequences only. Its versions omit some clonotypes, under half of them owing to an unresolved V gene in the studies checked, with the rest unexplained. V, J and clone size reflect that table, while D and trimming were determined from the DNA. The sample includes over 150,000 clones, with over 60% observed a single time. Clones ranked in the top ten supply roughly 3.5% of the sample.

The trim is 2 bases for V and 5 bases for J, with a gap of 12 bases between the germline ends. Reading the germline V gene gives CDR1 SNHLY and CDR2 FYNNEI. The CDR3 holds 14 amino acids from the cysteine to the phenylalanine. CDR3 DNA is the only sequence kept; it has 42 bases, read in frame from the first base. The data were taken from a study of blood T cell repertoires in COVID-19 (TCRdb year 2020). Turning to the overall study: Samples from collaborators originated in the United States, Italy and Spain and spanned both the acute and convalescent phases of COVID-19. The material from the prospective study consisted of cDNA or gDNA derived from T cells, B-cell-depleted T cells, or PBMCs. The dataset comprised deeply sampled blood TCRbeta repertoires from subjects exposed to, actively infected with, or recovered from COVID-19. The repertoires were released in a freely available public database meant as a resource for research on the immune response to SARS-CoV-2. The samples were drawn from two sources: the first 160 participants of the ongoing ImmuneRACE study, and 1,000 to 1,500 subjects contributed by 6 global collaborators. The sample metadata nearly always contained a de-identified subject ID, COVID-19 status, age in years and sex. Where available, HLA class I and class II types were taken from metadata supplied by the sample provider and were not determined by assay-based typing.

The research as a whole found: The amount of clinical and demographic metadata varied by source and participant and was provided uncurated.

The collaborating institutions used their own protocols to collect whole blood in K2EDTA tubes. Collaborator samples were shipped for TCRbeta analysis as frozen whole blood, isolated PBMCs, or DNA extracted from either sample type. The chain is encoded by TRBV2 joined to TRBJ2-5; TRBD2 is a possible D gene, resting on 7 matching bases. The sequence was collected from a woman older than 75 with acute or convalescent COVID-19. Input material: peripheral blood. The CDR3 reads CASSEQGGGETQYF. The nucleotide sequence is TGTGCCAGCAGTGAACAGGGAGGGGGGGAGACCCAGTACTTC. Joined to the reference TRBV2 and TRBJ2-5 proteins, this CDR3 gives the full variable domain: EPEVTQTPSHQVTQMGQEVILRCVPISNHLYFYWYRQILGQKVEFLVSFYNNEISEKSEIFDDQFSVERPDGSNFTLKIRSTKLEDSAMYFCASSEQGGGETQYFGPGTRLLVL.